The entry below gives a single T cell receptor beta chain sequence along with its context. This clone's antigen is unknown. Per-base qualities were not stored, and no clone one base away is much larger. TCRbeta CDR3 regions were amplified from genomic DNA by means of the immunoSEQ Assay, a bias-controlled multiplex PCR. Under the source paper's analysis protocol: The number of nucleated cells in each sample was estimated from the amplification of reference gene primers within the assay. Sequence reads were collapsed and filtered to measure the absolute abundance of every unique TCRbeta CDR3 rearrangement. Productive Simpson clonality was computed per sample as the square root of Simpson's diversity index over productive rearrangements. The clones in this table, taken by TCRdb from immuneACCESS, are in-frame only. Not every clone is retained; where verified, under half of the shortfall comes from an unresolved V gene, and the cause of the rest is unknown. V, J and clone size are taken as reported in that table, and D and trimming were inferred from the DNA itself. The sample profile shows tens of thousands of clones; over 75% of them were found once. In total, the top ten clones hold just under 45% of the sample.

Collaborating institutions collected whole blood in K2EDTA tubes following their own protocols. For TCRbeta analysis, collaborators shipped samples as frozen whole blood, isolated PBMCs, or DNA extracted from either of those sample types. V is pared back by 4 bases and J by 2 bases, with 12 bases lying between the germline termini. The germline V gene gives CDR1 as SGHDT and CDR2 as YYEEEE. The CDR3 has 14 amino acids, counting the end cysteine and phenylalanine. Just the 42-base CDR3 DNA is kept, in frame starting at base 1. The sample comes from a study of blood T cell repertoires in COVID-19 (dated by TCRdb to between 2020 and 2021). Study-level background: Collaborator samples came from the United States, Italy and Spain and covered acute and convalescent phases of COVID-19. The dataset comprised deeply sampled blood TCRbeta repertoires from subjects exposed to, actively infected with, or recovered from COVID-19. Where available, HLA class I and class II types were taken from metadata supplied by the sample provider and were not determined by assay-based typing. A freely available public database, intended as a resource for researchers studying the immune response to SARS-CoV-2, is where the repertoires were released. The prospective study material was composed of cDNA or gDNA derived from T cells, B-cell-depleted T cells, or PBMCs. The samples were drawn from the first 160 participants of the ongoing ImmuneRACE study and from some 1,300 subjects provided by 6 global collaborators. The sample metadata nearly always contained a de-identified subject ID, COVID-19 status, age in years and sex.

Broad study findings and their caveats: The quantity of clinical and demographic metadata differed by source and by participant and was supplied without curation.

This receptor chain uses TRBV5-6 and TRBJ1-2, and TRBD1 may be the D gene, going by 5 matching bases. This receptor was obtained from a woman aged 80 or older with acute or convalescent COVID-19. The specimen sequenced was peripheral blood. CDR3 reads: CASSRDRGNYGYTF. At the DNA level, the sequence is TGTGCCAGCAGCAGAGACCGGGGGAACTATGGCTACACCTTC. The full variable domain, completed from the reference TRBV5-6 and TRBJ1-2 proteins outside the CDR3, reads DAGVTQSPTHLIKTRGQQVTLRCSPKSGHDTVSWYQQALGQGPQFIFQYYEEEERQRGNFPDRFSGHQFPNYSSELNVNALLLGDSALYLCASSRDRGNYGYTFGSGTRLTVV.